These 22 T cell receptor beta chains came from one sample sequenced in a study of beta chain features in type 1 diabetes. The whole isolated RNA underwent reverse transcription, so sequencing captured expressed TCRB transcripts. Profiling relied on immunoSEQ multiplex PCR, and the TCRdb table lists in-frame clones only, not all of them. The sample has about 320,000 clones, 14% seen once. The specimen sequenced was central memory CD4+ T cells from blood. These receptors originate from a man aged 30 to 39 in good health.

This clone has only a few counts. The chain links TRBV7-2 to TRBJ1-2; possible D gene TRBD1, 5 bases. The germline V gene encodes CDR1 SGHTA and CDR2 FQGNSA. Trimming left V 1 base short and J 7 bases short, with 7 bases between. The CDR3 loop spans 12 amino acids. The DNA for the CDR3 is TGTGCCAGCAGCTTAGGAAGGGGTGGCTACACCTTC. It is translated as CASSLGRGGYTF.

The chain joins TRBV4-3 to TRBJ2-2; TRBD1 might be the D (6 bases). This CDR3 has 15 residues. V was shortened by 0 bases and J by 2 bases, with 7 bases between the two germline ends. The V gene's germline CDR1 is LGHNA and CDR2 YSLEER. CDR3 residues: CASSQEGGNTGELFF. CDR3 sequence (DNA): TGCGCCAGCAGCCAAGAAGGGGGAAACACCGGGGAGCTGTTTTTT.

This chain joins TRBV6-1 and TRBJ1-3, with D maybe TRBD1 (6 bases). The germline CDR1 and CDR2 sequences are MNHNS and SASEGT. V lost 0 bases and J 4 bases, leaving 10 bases between the germline ends. This CDR3 has 15 amino acids. The CDR3 DNA reads as TGTGCCAGCAGTGAAGCAGGGGGATTCGGAAACACCATATATTTT. Protein: CASSEAGGFGNTIYF.

V gene TRBV6-4 combines with J gene TRBJ1-2; 12 bases align to TRBD1. J was trimmed by 4 bases and V by 5 bases; bases with no gene match: 8. The CDR3 consists of 16 residues. Germline V gene lookup returns CDR1 MRHNA and CDR2 SNTAGT. This CDR3 reads CASSYRGQGAGYGYTF. The CDR3 DNA is TGTGCCAGCAGTTACCGGGGACAGGGGGCTGGCTATGGCTACACCTTC.

This chain links TRBV11-2 with TRBJ2-1; 12 bases line up with TRBD2. Germline V gene data show CDR1 as SGHAT and CDR2 as FQNNGV. This CDR3 contains 16 residues. The V and J ends lost 7 bases and 7 bases, in that order; junction bases with no gene match: 11. As DNA, the CDR3 is TGTGCCAGCAACACTCGCGTGACTAGCGGGAGAAATGAGCAGTTCTTC. Its protein is CASNTRVTSGRNEQFF. The whole variable domain, filled in from reference TRBV11-2 and TRBJ2-1, reads EAGVAQSPRYKIIEKRQSVAFWCNPISGHATLYWYQQILGQGPKLLIQFQNNGVVDDSQLPKDRFSAERLKGVDSTLKIQPAKLEDSAVYLCASNTRVTSGRNEQFFGPGTRLTVL.

The CDR3 region has the DNA TGTGCCATCAGTGAGCGGGGGGAATACAATGAGCAGTTCTTC. This translates into CAISERGEYNEQFF. The V call is TRBV10-3, the J call TRBJ2-1; 7 bases are shared with TRBD2. V lost 2 bases to trimming and J lost 4 bases; unmatched junction nucleotides: 2. CDR1 and CDR2 (germline): ENHRY, SYGVKD. The CDR3 sequence is 14 residues long.

The V call is TRBV10-3, the J call TRBJ2-1; 9 bases map to TRBD2. Germline values: CDR1 ENHRY, CDR2 SYGVKD. This CDR3 region has 15 residues. V shed 4 bases and J 5 bases; nucleotides not matched to a gene: 6. Here the CDR3 DNA reads TGTGCCATCAGTGGGGGAGCGGGAGGACACAATGAGCAGTTCTTC. This sequence encodes CAISGGAGGHNEQFF.

This clone was found a few times. The chain is built from TRBV5-6 and TRBJ2-5; no firm D call. The V end lost 4 bases, the J end lost 1 base, and 11 bases lay between the germline ends. The CDR3 spans 14 residues. The germline V gene encodes CDR1 SGHDT and CDR2 YYEEEE. The CDR3 here is CASSSRVIQETQYF. CDR3 nucleotides: TGTGCCAGCAGCAGTAGGGTCATCCAAGAGACCCAGTACTTC.

There are a few counts of this clone. This sequence joins TRBV5-6 and TRBJ1-2, with 12 nucleotides matching TRBD1. This CDR3 has 14 residues. V lost 4 bases, J lost 4 bases, and 2 bases stayed unmatched. Germline V lookup: CDR1 SGHDT, CDR2 YYEEEE. The CDR3: CASSRDRGPYGYTF. The CDR3 region has the DNA TGTGCCAGCAGCCGGGACAGGGGGCCCTATGGCTACACCTTC.

This clone was counted a few times. V is TRBV5-1 and J is TRBJ1-4; D ambiguous. The V end was cut by 1 base, the J end by 0 bases, with 7 bases between. CDR1 and CDR2 (germline): SGHRS, YFSETQ. CDR3 length equals 15 residues. The CDR3 sequence: CASSLYGATNEKLFF. In DNA form, the CDR3 reads TGCGCCAGCAGCTTGTATGGAGCAACTAATGAAAAACTGTTTTTT.

Worth noting for this clone: The junction does not match germline at one end; this may be a read error. The rearrangement links TRBV7-9 to TRBJ2-3; D may match TRBD1 or TRBD2 (5 bases each). The CDR3 consists of 15 residues. Germline CDR1 is SEHNR and CDR2 is FQNEAQ (reference sequence). This CDR3 reads CASSPRDGVVNTQYF. CDR3 DNA sequence: TGCGCCAGCAGTCCTCGGGACGGTGTGGTCAATACGCAGTATTTT. The whole variable domain, filled in from reference TRBV7-9 and TRBJ2-3, reads DTGVSQNPRHKITKRGQNVTFRCDPISEHNRLYWYRQTLGQGPEFLTYFQNEAQLEKSRLLSDRFSAERPKGSFSTLEIQRTEQGDSAMYLCASSPRDGVVNTQYFGPGTRLTVL.

This chain uses TRBV6-5 with TRBJ1-1, with 10 bases lining up with TRBD1. Per the germline V gene, CDR1 is MNHEY and CDR2 is SVGAGI. J was trimmed by 0 bases and V by 6 bases; bases with no gene match: 1. CDR3 size: 14 residues. This chain's CDR3 is CASRGQGMNTEAFF. In DNA, the CDR3 is TGTGCCAGCAGGGGACAGGGGATGAACACTGAAGCTTTCTTT.

This clone was picked up many times. This chain connects TRBV13 to TRBJ2-1; D call uncertain. This CDR3 is 12 amino acids long. Trimming pared 3 bases from V and 3 bases from J, leaving 3 bases between. Germline assignment: CDR1 PRHDT and CDR2 FYEKMQ (reference sequence). In nucleotides, the CDR3 is TGTGCCAGCAGCTTTAGCTACAATGAGCAGTTCTTC. This codes for CASSFSYNEQFF. The full variable domain, in which reference TRBV13 and TRBJ2-1 provide the parts outside the CDR3, is AAGVIQSPRHLIKEKRETATLKCYPIPRHDTVYWYQQGPGQDPQFLISFYEKMQSDKGSIPDRFSAQQFSDYHSELNMSSLELGDSALYFCASSFSYNEQFFGPGTRLTVL.

This chain connects TRBV6-1 to TRBJ2-3, with D unclear. The CDR3 contains 12 residues. Trimming cost V 2 bases and J 6 bases, with 6 bases left between them. The germline V gene encodes CDR1 MNHNS and CDR2 SASEGT. The CDR3 DNA reads as TGTGCCAGCAGTGAAATGGGGGATACGCAGTATTTT. Its protein is CASSEMGDTQYF.

As to this clone: This sample also contains other DNA sequences that code for the same CDR3. V usage is TRBV4-2 and J usage is TRBJ2-2, with 11 positions matching TRBD2. J gave up 1 base and V 3 bases, and 4 bases lay outside the gene matches. CDR1 LGHNA and CDR2 YNFKEQ come from the germline V gene. This CDR3 is built from 17 residues. The CDR3 protein is CASSQGTSGVNTGELFF. The CDR3 DNA follows: TGTGCCAGCAGCCAGGGGACTAGCGGAGTGAACACCGGGGAGCTGTTTTTT.

This clone came up many times. The V and J genes are TRBV18 and TRBJ1-4, with D possibly matching TRBD1 (6 bases). The germline V and J ends were trimmed by 3 bases and 4 bases, with 12 bases remaining between them. The length of the CDR3 is 15 residues. CDR1 and CDR2 from the germline V gene are KGHSH and LQKENI. The CDR3 is CASSPRQEVNEKLFF. Here the CDR3 DNA reads TGTGCCAGCTCACCGAGACAGGAAGTTAATGAAAAACTGTTTTTT.

This clone was recorded a few times. This rearrangement joins TRBV7-8 to TRBJ2-1, with D unclear. CDR3 size: 16 residues. V was cut by 3 bases and J by 7 bases, with 19 bases left in between. Per germline, CDR1 SGHVS and CDR2 FQNEAQ. The CDR3 sequence is CASSLAGFSDGNEQFF. The CDR3 region has the DNA TGTGCCAGCAGCTTGGCCGGGTTCTCGGATGGGAATGAGCAGTTCTTC. Combining the CDR3 with reference TRBV7-8 and TRBJ2-1 gives the whole variable domain GAGVSQSPRYKVAKRGQDVALRCDPISGHVSLFWYQQALGQGPEFLTYFQNEAQLDKSGLPSDRFFAERPEGSVSTLKIQRTQQEDSAVYLCASSLAGFSDGNEQFFGPGTRLTVL.

This clone was picked up a small number of times. The rearrangement links TRBV4-3 to TRBJ2-3; TRBD1 is a possible D gene (5 bases). Germline V lookup: CDR1 LGHNA, CDR2 YSLEER. Trimming stripped 5 bases from V and 4 bases from J, with 19 bases between. CDR3 size: 16 residues. In DNA form, the CDR3 reads TGCGCCAGCAGCTCGGAGACCCGGTGGGGCGCAGATACGCAGTATTTT. The encoded protein is CASSSETRWGADTQYF.

This chain connects TRBV6-1 to TRBJ2-5, with no clear D. V was pared by 3 bases and J by 7 bases, with 9 bases between. Germline loops: CDR1 MNHNS, CDR2 SASEGT. The CDR3 is 12 amino acids. The CDR3 reads CASSEWDLTQYF. The CDR3 DNA reads as TGTGCCAGCAGTGAGTGGGATTTGACCCAGTACTTC.

The chain carries TRBV20-1 and TRBJ2-1; a weak D match, TRBD2 (5 bases). CDR1 DFQATT and CDR2 SNEGSKA come from the germline V gene (reference sequence). This CDR3 is 11 amino acids long. Trimming cost V 2 bases and J 7 bases, with 6 bases left between them. The CDR3: CSARRGNEQFF. The CDR3 DNA reads as TGCAGTGCTAGACGCGGGAATGAGCAGTTCTTC.

CDR3 amino acids: CASSEIGRTGELFF. The CDR3 DNA is TGTGCCAGCAGTGAAATTGGCAGGACCGGGGAGCTGTTTTTT. The chain couples TRBV6-1 to TRBJ2-2; unclear D gene. With 2 bases removed from V and 5 bases from J, the gap between germline ends came to 9 bases. The CDR3 length is 14 residues. Germline V gene sequence: CDR1 MNHNS, CDR2 SASEGT.

This clone was observed a handful of times. The chain combines TRBV30 with TRBJ2-1, with 9 positions matching TRBD2. CDR1 and CDR2 (germline): GTSNPN, SVGIG (reference sequence). The V and J ends lost 2 bases and 3 bases, in that order; junction bases with no gene match: 5. This CDR3 is 15 amino acids long. The CDR3, as DNA: TGTGCCTGGAGTTCGACTAGCGGACGCTACAATGAGCAGTTCTTC. It translates to CAWSSTSGRYNEQFF.